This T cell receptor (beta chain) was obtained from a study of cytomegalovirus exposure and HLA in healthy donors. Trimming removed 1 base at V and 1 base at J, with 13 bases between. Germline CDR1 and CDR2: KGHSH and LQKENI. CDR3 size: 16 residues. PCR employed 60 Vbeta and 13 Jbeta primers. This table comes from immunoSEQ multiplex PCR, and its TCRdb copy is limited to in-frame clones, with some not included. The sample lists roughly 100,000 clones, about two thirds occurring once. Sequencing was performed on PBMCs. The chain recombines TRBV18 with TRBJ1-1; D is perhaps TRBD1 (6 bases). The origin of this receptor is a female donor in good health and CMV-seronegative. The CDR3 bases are TGTGCCAGCTCACCACAGGGGGGGGGATCGAACACTGAAGCTTTCTTT. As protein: CASSPQGGGSNTEAFF.